This is a list of T cell receptor beta chains from one sample in a study of lymphopenia after photon versus proton radiotherapy. Assay: immunoSEQ multiplex PCR; the TCRdb copy retains only in-frame clones and omits some. The sample lists 29,000 or so clones, more than 75% occurring once. Sequenced here: peripheral blood, sampled from a patient treated with proton-based radiotherapy. These receptors came from a woman aged 55-69 years with cholangiocarcinoma. Some clones in this sample may be carry-over from other donors' samples. Both conserved end residues are part of each CDR3. A D gene is named only where the DNA matches it firmly. Clone size is shown for a subset of rows, as once, few, many or a class of expanded clone.

abundance: NA
v_gene: TRBV7-9
j_gene: TRBJ2-5
d_gene: NA
CDR3nt: TGTGCCAGCAGCTTGGACAGAACAATCCAAGAGACCCAGTACTTC
CDR3aa: CASSLDRTIQETQYF

abundance: NA
v_gene: TRBV15
j_gene: TRBJ1-2
d_gene: NA
CDR3nt: TGTGCCACCAGCAGAGATCTAACTGGGCAGGGTTCGAGTGGCTACACCTTC
CDR3aa: CATSRDLTGQGSSGYTF

abundance: NA
v_gene: TRBV10-2
j_gene: TRBJ2-7
d_gene: NA
CDR3nt: TGCGCCAGCAGTGAGTCGAGCAGTTCCTACGAGCAGTACTTC
CDR3aa: CASSESSSSYEQYF

abundance: NA
v_gene: TRBV11-2
j_gene: TRBJ2-7
d_gene: NA
CDR3nt: TGTGCCAGCAGCTTAGGGGTGCAGAGCTCCTACGAGCAGTACTTC
CDR3aa: CASSLGVQSSYEQYF

abundance: NA
v_gene: TRBV7-2
j_gene: TRBJ2-1
d_gene: NA
CDR3nt: TGTGCCAGCAGCGCTTCACTCGGCTTGGAGCAGTTCTTC
CDR3aa: CASSASLGLEQFF

abundance: NA
v_gene: TRBV5-8
j_gene: TRBJ1-1
d_gene: TRBD1
CDR3nt: TGTGCCAGCAGCTTGCGACAGGGGGTCACTGAAGCTTTCTTT
CDR3aa: CASSLRQGVTEAFF

abundance: NA
v_gene: TRBV18
j_gene: TRBJ2-7
d_gene: TRBD2
CDR3nt: TGTGCCAGCTCAGTTCATGCGGGGGACCTTTACGAGCAGTACTTC
CDR3aa: CASSVHAGDLYEQYF

abundance: NA
v_gene: TRBV6-1
j_gene: TRBJ1-2
d_gene: NA
CDR3nt: TGTGCCAGCAGTGATTGGCACGGTGGTAACTATGGCTACACCTTC
CDR3aa: CASSDWHGGNYGYTF

abundance: NA
v_gene: TRBV4-1
j_gene: TRBJ2-5
d_gene: NA
CDR3nt: TGCGCCAGCAGCCTCACTAGTCGTGAGACCCAGTACTTC
CDR3aa: CASSLTSRETQYF

abundance: NA
v_gene: TRBV6-6
j_gene: TRBJ2-7
d_gene: NA
CDR3nt: TGTGCCAGCAGCCACGGGATACCCTACGAGCAGTACTTC
CDR3aa: CASSHGIPYEQYF

abundance: NA
v_gene: TRBV2
j_gene: TRBJ2-1
d_gene: TRBD2
CDR3nt: TGTGCCAGCAGTGAGGAGTCTAGCGGGACGGGTGAGCAGTTCTTC
CDR3aa: CASSEESSGTGEQFF

abundance: NA
v_gene: TRBV30
j_gene: TRBJ1-2
d_gene: NA
CDR3nt: TGTGCCTGGAGAAGTAGCAAACATGAGGGCTACACCTTC
CDR3aa: CAWRSSKHEGYTF

abundance: NA
v_gene: TRBV18
j_gene: TRBJ2-1
d_gene: NA
CDR3nt: TGTGCCACCGGGGGAGGCCTTCTCACCAATGAGCAGTTCTTC
CDR3aa: CATGGGLLTNEQFF

abundance: once
v_gene: TRBV5-5
j_gene: TRBJ2-1
d_gene: NA
CDR3nt: TGTGCCAGCAGCTTAACCGGGACTCCCCTTACCAATGAGCAGTTCTTC
CDR3aa: CASSLTGTPLTNEQFF

abundance: few
v_gene: TRBV7-3
j_gene: TRBJ2-1
d_gene: TRBD2
CDR3nt: TGTGCCAGCAGCTTGGGGACTAGCTCCTACAATGAGCAGTTCTTC
CDR3aa: CASSLGTSSYNEQFF

abundance: NA
v_gene: TRBV2
j_gene: TRBJ2-7
d_gene: TRBD1
CDR3nt: TGTGCCAGCACCTTGACAGGGCCCTACGAGCAGTACTTC
CDR3aa: CASTLTGPYEQYF

abundance: NA
v_gene: TRBV5-1
j_gene: TRBJ1-1
d_gene: NA
CDR3nt: TGCGCCAGCAGCCGCGTGAAACCGGGCATAGGAGCTTTCTTT
CDR3aa: CASSRVKPGIGAFF

abundance: NA
v_gene: TRBV5-4
j_gene: TRBJ1-5
d_gene: NA
CDR3nt: TGTGCCAGCAGCTTTGGGGGAGATCAGCCCCAGCATTTT
CDR3aa: CASSFGGDQPQHF

abundance: once
v_gene: TRBV7-2
j_gene: TRBJ2-7
d_gene: NA
CDR3nt: TGTGCCAGCACCGTAGGGAGCGGCTACGAGCAGTACTTC
CDR3aa: CASTVGSGYEQYF

abundance: NA
v_gene: TRBV20-1
j_gene: TRBJ2-7
d_gene: NA
CDR3nt: TGCGGCTGCGGGAACTACTACGAGCAGTACTTC
CDR3aa: CGCGNYYEQYF

abundance: NA
v_gene: TRBV2
j_gene: TRBJ1-1
d_gene: NA
CDR3nt: TGTGCCAGCAGTGTCGAGGGGAGTTCCACTGAAGCTTTCTTT
CDR3aa: CASSVEGSSTEAFF

abundance: NA
v_gene: TRBV5-1
j_gene: TRBJ2-3
d_gene: TRBD1
CDR3nt: TGCGCCAGCAGCAAGGACAGGCCCACAGATACGCAGTATTTT
CDR3aa: CASSKDRPTDTQYF

abundance: NA
v_gene: TRBV27
j_gene: TRBJ1-2
d_gene: NA
CDR3nt: TGTGCCAGCAGCTCAGGGTATGGCTACACCTTC
CDR3aa: CASSSGYGYTF

abundance: NA
v_gene: TRBV14
j_gene: TRBJ1-5
d_gene: NA
CDR3nt: TGTGCCAGCAGCCAGGGTCTAAATCAGCCCCAGCATTTT
CDR3aa: CASSQGLNQPQHF

abundance: NA
v_gene: TRBV6-1
j_gene: TRBJ2-7
d_gene: NA
CDR3nt: TGTGCCAGCAGTGGCGCAATTTCAGGGCCCTACGAGCAGTACTTC
CDR3aa: CASSGAISGPYEQYF

abundance: NA
v_gene: TRBV10-3
j_gene: TRBJ1-2
d_gene: NA
CDR3nt: TGTGCCATCAGAGGGCCCAGCTATGGCTACACCTTC
CDR3aa: CAIRGPSYGYTF

abundance: NA
v_gene: TRBV9
j_gene: TRBJ1-1
d_gene: NA
CDR3nt: TGTGCCAGCAGCGTAGATGGCCAAAGGAAGTCTGAAGCTTTCTTT
CDR3aa: CASSVDGQRKSEAFF

abundance: once
v_gene: TRBV7-2
j_gene: TRBJ1-4
d_gene: TRBD1
CDR3nt: TGTGCCAGCAGCCGGGACAGGGGGGAAAAACTGTTTTTT
CDR3aa: CASSRDRGEKLFF

abundance: NA
v_gene: TRBV5-1
j_gene: TRBJ1-1
d_gene: NA
CDR3nt: TGCGCCAGCAGCTTGAACGATGGCCGAGGGACTGAAGCTTTCTTT
CDR3aa: CASSLNDGRGTEAFF

abundance: NA
v_gene: TRBV19
j_gene: TRBJ2-1
d_gene: NA
CDR3nt: TGTGCCAGTAGTATCGAGGGGGGGCCTAGTGAGCAGTTCTTC
CDR3aa: CASSIEGGPSEQFF

abundance: once
v_gene: TRBV6-6
j_gene: TRBJ2-1
d_gene: NA
CDR3nt: TGTACCAGCAGTTACGGCGCGGGTAGCTTGAATGAGCAGTTCTTC
CDR3aa: CTSSYGAGSLNEQFF

abundance: NA
v_gene: TRBV6-5
j_gene: TRBJ2-3
d_gene: NA
CDR3nt: TGTGCCAGCAGCGGGGACTCCACAGATACGCAGTATTTT
CDR3aa: CASSGDSTDTQYF

abundance: NA
v_gene: TRBV28
j_gene: TRBJ2-3
d_gene: TRBD2
CDR3nt: TGTGCCATAACCGGTCCCGGGACTAGCGGGAGATACAGCACAGATACGCAGTATTTT
CDR3aa: CAITGPGTSGRYSTDTQYF

abundance: NA
v_gene: TRBV5-1
j_gene: TRBJ2-5
d_gene: TRBD2
CDR3nt: TGCGCCAGCAGCTCCCCTAGCGGCTCCCAAGAGACCCAGTACTTC
CDR3aa: CASSSPSGSQETQYF

abundance: NA
v_gene: TRBV7-8
j_gene: TRBJ2-7
d_gene: NA
CDR3nt: TGTGCCAGCAGCTCCACCCCCCAGGACGAGCAGTACTTC
CDR3aa: CASSSTPQDEQYF

abundance: NA
v_gene: TRBV6-1
j_gene: TRBJ1-5
d_gene: NA
CDR3nt: TGTGCCAGCACCGCTCCCCCGATTACCAGCCAGCCCCAGCATTTT
CDR3aa: CASTAPPITSQPQHF

abundance: NA
v_gene: TRBV6-5
j_gene: TRBJ1-2
d_gene: NA
CDR3nt: TGTGCCAGCAGTTACTCGGGCAGGCTGAGGGTAGGCTACACCTTC
CDR3aa: CASSYSGRLRVGYTF

abundance: NA
v_gene: TRBV28
j_gene: TRBJ1-5
d_gene: NA
CDR3nt: TGTGCCAGCAGGGAAAATGGTCAGCCCCAGCATTTT
CDR3aa: CASRENGQPQHF

abundance: few
v_gene: TRBV14
j_gene: TRBJ2-5
d_gene: TRBD2
CDR3nt: TGTGCCAGCAGCCACAAGGTGCGGGGGACCCAAGAGACCCAGTACTTC
CDR3aa: CASSHKVRGTQETQYF

abundance: few
v_gene: TRBV18
j_gene: TRBJ1-6
d_gene: TRBD1
CDR3nt: TGTGCCAGCTCACCCCTATCAACAGGGGATAAACATTCACCCCTCCACTTT
CDR3aa: CASSPLSTGDKHSPLHF

abundance: NA
v_gene: TRBV27
j_gene: TRBJ2-1
d_gene: TRBD2
CDR3nt: TGTGCCAGCAGTTTCTCGTTTAGCGGGAGGAATGAGCAGTTCTTC
CDR3aa: CASSFSFSGRNEQFF

abundance: NA
v_gene: TRBV27
j_gene: TRBJ1-3
d_gene: NA
CDR3nt: TGTGCCAGCAGTCGAGGACAGTCGAGAAACACCATATATTTT
CDR3aa: CASSRGQSRNTIYF

abundance: NA
v_gene: TRBV6-5
j_gene: TRBJ1-1
d_gene: NA
CDR3nt: TGTGCCAGCAGTTACACCAGGGGCCACACTGAAGCTTTCTTT
CDR3aa: CASSYTRGHTEAFF

abundance: NA
v_gene: TRBV9
j_gene: TRBJ1-1
d_gene: NA
CDR3nt: TGTGCCAGCAGCGCTCAGGGTCGGAACACTGAAGCTTTCTTT
CDR3aa: CASSAQGRNTEAFF

abundance: NA
v_gene: TRBV2
j_gene: TRBJ1-5
d_gene: NA
CDR3nt: TGTGCCAGCAGCGTCTGGGGAAGCAATCAGCCCCAGCATTTT
CDR3aa: CASSVWGSNQPQHF

abundance: NA
v_gene: TRBV2
j_gene: TRBJ1-6
d_gene: NA
CDR3nt: TGTGCCAGCAGCCAAGGGGGGGTCTCCTATAATTCACCCCTCCACTTT
CDR3aa: CASSQGGVSYNSPLHF

abundance: NA
v_gene: TRBV6-1
j_gene: TRBJ1-5
d_gene: NA
CDR3nt: TGTGCCAGCAGCGCCTCGGGGGGCAATCAGCCCCAGCATTTT
CDR3aa: CASSASGGNQPQHF

abundance: NA
v_gene: TRBV19
j_gene: TRBJ1-5
d_gene: NA
CDR3nt: TGTGCCAGTAGTATCTCCCGGAGGGGTCAGCCCCAGCATTTT
CDR3aa: CASSISRRGQPQHF

abundance: NA
v_gene: TRBV10-1
j_gene: TRBJ2-7
d_gene: NA
CDR3nt: TGCGCCAGCAGTGCAGACAGCTTCTACGAGCAGTACTTC
CDR3aa: CASSADSFYEQYF

abundance: NA
v_gene: TRBV7-2
j_gene: TRBJ2-1
d_gene: NA
CDR3nt: TGTGCCAGCAGCGGCACGTTTTATAATGAGCAGTTCTTC
CDR3aa: CASSGTFYNEQFF

abundance: NA
v_gene: TRBV6-1
j_gene: TRBJ1-4
d_gene: TRBD1
CDR3nt: TGTGCCAGCAAACCGGGACAGGGGGTACAAAAACTGTTTTTT
CDR3aa: CASKPGQGVQKLFF

abundance: NA
v_gene: TRBV5-1
j_gene: TRBJ1-1
d_gene: NA
CDR3nt: TGCGCCAGCAGCTTGGCCCGGGCGAACACTGAAGCTTTCTTT
CDR3aa: CASSLARANTEAFF

abundance: NA
v_gene: TRBV19
j_gene: TRBJ2-7
d_gene: NA
CDR3nt: TGTGCCAGTAGTATGATGGGGACCTACGAGCAGTACTTC
CDR3aa: CASSMMGTYEQYF

abundance: once
v_gene: TRBV15
j_gene: TRBJ1-1
d_gene: NA
CDR3nt: TGTGCCACCAGCAACCCGGGACTGATGAACACTGAAGCTTTCTTT
CDR3aa: CATSNPGLMNTEAFF